This T cell receptor beta chain was captured in a study of T cells after yellow fever vaccination. Overall study findings and caveats: Most primary-vaccination clones reappeared after the booster (about 97% CD4, about 87% CD8).

From the 5' RACE reads, TCRdb called clonotypes with MiXCR, one entry per CDR3 protein. The table includes about 210,000 distinct CDR3 sequences, around 6.7% detected once. The CDR3 loop spans 13 amino acids. V lost 6 bases and J lost 3; bases outside the gene matches: 6. Germline-derived CDR1 and CDR2 are DFQATT and SNEGSKA (reference sequence). This clonotype was counted at least ten times. As yet, its antigen is unknown. This sequence joins TRBV20-1 and TRBJ2-7; 9 positions agree with TRBD1. This material consisted of CD4+ T cells sorted from PBMCs, taken on the day of the yellow fever booster vaccination. The TCR was taken from a young man who received the YFV17D yellow fever vaccine. The CDR3 nucleotides read TGCAGTGCCGGGACAGGGTCCTTCTACGAGCAGTACTTC. This encodes CSAGTGSFYEQYF.